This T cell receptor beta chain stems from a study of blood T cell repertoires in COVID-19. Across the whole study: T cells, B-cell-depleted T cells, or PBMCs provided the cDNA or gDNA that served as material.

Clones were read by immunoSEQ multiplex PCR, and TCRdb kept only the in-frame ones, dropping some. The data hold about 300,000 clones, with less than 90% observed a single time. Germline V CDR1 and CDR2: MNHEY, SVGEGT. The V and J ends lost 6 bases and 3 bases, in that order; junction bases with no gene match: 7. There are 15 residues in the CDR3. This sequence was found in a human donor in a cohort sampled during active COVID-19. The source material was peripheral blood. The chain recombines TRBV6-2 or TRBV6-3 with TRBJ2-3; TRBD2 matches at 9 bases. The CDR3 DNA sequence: TGTGCCAGCAGCCGTAGCGGGAGAGGTACAGATACGCAGTATTTT. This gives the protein CASSRSGRGTDTQYF.